This TCR beta chain appears in the sequencing data of a study of blood T cells in healthy people across ages. Study-level findings and limits: Across the age range, TCR beta diversity per million T cells fell in a roughly linear way. Donor CMV infection status was unknown, possibly confounding age-related changes in expanded clonotypes.

PCR was performed a second time for 7 to 11 cycles using a sample-barcoded 5' primer and a J-beta primer mix. MiXCR, applied by TCRdb to the 5' RACE reads, yields one record per CDR3 protein. Of 650,000 to 1,000,000 distinct CDR3 sequences in the sample, 46% were seen once. V was clipped by 4 bases and J by 2 bases, with 15 bases between them. The CDR3 covers 15 residues. Germline V gene data show CDR1 as MNHEY and CDR2 as SMNVEV (reference sequence). A few counts support this clonotype. The antigen remains undetermined. Specimen: blood. This TCR derives from an elderly man in good health. V is TRBV27 and J is TRBJ2-7, with D possibly matching TRBD2 (7 bases). The DNA for the CDR3 is TGTGCCAGCAGTTCCGGGGGGCAGGATACCTACGAGCAGTACTTC. Its protein is CASSSGGQDTYEQYF.